This entry lists 27 T cell receptor beta chains sequenced from one sample in a study of T cells in localized non-small cell lung cancer (dated by TCRdb to between 2020 and 2021). The library came from the immunoSEQ multiplex PCR assay. This immuneACCESS table, as held by TCRdb, lists in-frame sequences with V and J called but not all clones. Of the missing ones, under half trace to an unresolved V gene in checked studies; the others have no known cause. Across this sample there are about 52,000 clones, with more than 85% seen only once. Clones ranked in the top ten supply around 17% of the sample. The sequenced sample was PBMCs, obtained before any cancer treatment. The source of these receptors is a female donor with stage II lung adenocarcinoma.

The sample holds a few counts of this clone. This rearrangement joins TRBV7-2 to TRBJ1-6; D gene ambiguous. Looked up from germline, CDR1 is SGHTA and CDR2 is FQGNSA. The CDR3 is 14 amino acids. Trimming took 3 bases from V and 1 from J, leaving 4 bases between them. The CDR3 protein is CASSFKSYNSPLHF. CDR3 coding DNA: TGTGCCAGCAGCTTTAAGTCCTATAATTCACCCCTCCACTTT. Using reference TRBV7-2 and TRBJ1-6 for the parts outside the CDR3, the full variable domain is GAGVSQSPSNKVTEKGKDVELRCDPISGHTALYWYRQSLGQGLEFLIYFQGNSAPDKSGLPSDRFSAERTGGSVSTLTIQRTQQEDSAVYLCASSFKSYNSPLHFGNGTRLTVT.

The chain couples TRBV10-3 to TRBJ2-1; TRBD2 matches at 8 bases. CDR1 is ENHRY and CDR2 is SYGVKD in the germline V gene. Trimming cost V 0 bases and J 1 base; bases outside gene matches: 5. The CDR3 totals 17 residues. The CDR3 nucleotides are TGTGCCATCAGTGAGTCCTTGGTAGCGGGGTCCTACAATGAGCAGTTCTTC. This sequence encodes CAISESLVAGSYNEQFF.

The chain employs TRBV7-2 and TRBJ1-1, with D unresolved. This CDR3 region has 15 residues. Per the germline V gene, CDR1 is SGHTA and CDR2 is FQGNSA. V dropped 5 bases and J dropped 3 bases, with 16 bases sitting between them. In DNA, the CDR3 is TGTGCCAGCAGCCCTACGGTGGGGAGAGACACTGAAGCTTTCTTT. Encoded protein: CASSPTVGRDTEAFF.

V usage is TRBV2 and J usage is TRBJ1-1, with D tentatively TRBD1 (6 bases). Germline-derived CDR1 and CDR2 are SNHLY and FYNNEI. This CDR3 has 13 amino acids. The CDR3 region is CARAGASGTEAFF. Written as DNA, the CDR3 is TGTGCTCGAGCAGGGGCTTCCGGCACTGAAGCTTTCTTT.

The rearrangement links TRBV6-1 to TRBJ1-4; D is undetermined. The CDR3 runs to 13 residues. The germline gives CDR1 MNHNS, CDR2 SASEGT. V gave up 8 bases and J gave up 5 bases, with 12 bases separating them. The CDR3 spells CASFRSGNEKLFF. CDR3 DNA sequence: TGTGCCAGCTTCAGGTCAGGAAATGAAAAACTGTTTTTT.

The genes are TRBV2 and TRBJ1-5, with D unresolved. The CDR3 sequence is 14 residues long. Germline values: CDR1 SNHLY, CDR2 FYNNEI. Trimming left V 7 bases short and J 3 bases short, with 13 bases between. CDR3 DNA: TGTGCCAGCACCTCCGGACGCCCCAATCAGCCCCAGCATTTT. Translation gives CASTSGRPNQPQHF.

The chain combines TRBV7-9 with TRBJ2-5; D perhaps matches TRBD1 (6 bases). The CDR3 covers 14 residues. Germline CDR1 and CDR2: SEHNR and FQNEAQ (reference sequence). V was trimmed by 5 bases and J by 5 bases, leaving 15 bases between them. CDR3: CASSPQGKKETQYF. In DNA, the CDR3 is TGTGCCAGCAGCCCACAGGGAAAGAAGGAGACCCAGTACTTC. The full variable domain, in which reference TRBV7-9 and TRBJ2-5 provide the parts outside the CDR3, is DTGVSQNPRHKITKRGQNVTFRCDPISEHNRLYWYRQTLGQGPEFLTYFQNEAQLEKSRLLSDRFSAERPKGSFSTLEIQRTEQGDSAMYLCASSPQGKKETQYFGPGTRLLVL.

The chain employs TRBV19 and TRBJ2-1; 10 bases are shared with TRBD1. CDR3 length equals 14 residues. V shed 4 bases, J shed 7 bases, and the junction held 4 bases outside the gene matches. Germline V gene sequence: CDR1 LNHDA, CDR2 SQIVND (reference sequence). The CDR3 is CASSTRDRGNEQFF. CDR3 DNA: TGTGCCAGTAGTACGCGGGACAGGGGTAATGAGCAGTTCTTC.

The chain carries TRBV14 and TRBJ2-5, with D possibly TRBD1 on 6 matching bases. The CDR3 is 15 residues long. Trimming removed 6 bases at V and 2 bases at J, with 16 bases between. The V gene's germline CDR1 is SGHDN and CDR2 FVKESK. The CDR3 coding sequence is TGTGCCAGCAGTCGTATACAGGGTTCACAAGAGACCCAGTACTTC. As protein: CASSRIQGSQETQYF.

This clone turned up a few times. The chain recombines TRBV6-1 with TRBJ1-5; no clear D. Trimming shortened V by 5 bases and J by 1 base, and 6 bases separated the two germline ends. From germline, CDR1 is MNHNS and CDR2 SASEGT. CDR3 length: 13 residues. The CDR3 coding sequence is TGTGCCAGCAGTCGCGGGAGCAATCAGCCCCAGCATTTT. This encodes CASSRGSNQPQHF.

This chain uses TRBV6-1 with TRBJ2-5, with D perhaps being TRBD1 or TRBD2 (7 bases each). Trimming cost V 5 bases and J 5 bases, with 18 bases left between them. CDR3 length: 15 amino acids. The germline V gene has CDR1 MNHNS and CDR2 SASEGT. The CDR3 here is CASSSSQGGDETQYF. The CDR3 DNA follows: TGTGCCAGCAGTTCTTCTCAGGGGGGGGACGAGACCCAGTACTTC.

V is TRBV7-6 and J is TRBJ2-1, with D possibly being TRBD2 (6 bases). CDR3 length: 20 amino acids. Trimming stripped 5 bases from V and 0 bases from J, with 26 bases between. Germline assignment: CDR1 SGHVS and CDR2 FNYEAQ. CDR3 bases: TGTGCCAGCAGCCTAGGGTTGGGGACTGACGATAGTAGCTCCTACAATGAGCAGTTCTTC. It codes for CASSLGLGTDDSSSYNEQFF.

The J gene is TRBJ2-1, the V gene TRBV18, with 10 bases that match TRBD2. V was clipped by 0 bases and J by 6 bases; unmatched bases: 2. CDR1 and CDR2 (germline): KGHSH, LQKENI. This CDR3 spans 15 amino acids. CDR3 loop: CASSPPSGGTNEQFF. The CDR3 DNA reads TGTGCCAGCTCACCACCTAGCGGGGGGACCAATGAGCAGTTCTTC.

The gene calls are TRBV5-1 and TRBJ2-2; the D call may be TRBD1 or TRBD2 (6 bases each). V lost 0 bases, J lost 9 bases, and 12 bases lay in between. CDR1 SGHRS and CDR2 YFSETQ come from the germline V gene. This CDR3 contains 14 residues. The CDR3 DNA reads as TGCGCCAGCAGCTTGGCCTCGGGGGCGCGGGAGCTGTTTTTT. Translated, it gives CASSLASGARELFF.

The J gene is TRBJ1-4, the V gene TRBV4-1; D is undetermined. The CDR3 contains 16 residues. Trimming shortened V by 0 bases and J by 0 bases, and 8 bases separated the two germline ends. CDR1 MGHRA and CDR2 YSYEKL come from the germline V gene. The CDR3 here is CASSQDWAATNEKLFF. The CDR3 region has the DNA TGCGCCAGCAGCCAAGATTGGGCTGCAACTAATGAAAAACTGTTTTTT.

This chain joins TRBV18 and TRBJ1-1; D call uncertain. Trimming stripped 1 base from V and 1 base from J, with 7 bases between. Per germline, CDR1 KGHSH and CDR2 LQKENI. This CDR3 is built from 14 residues. CDR3 sequence: CASSPQAGNTEAFF. CDR3 bases: TGTGCCAGCTCACCACAGGCAGGGAACACTGAAGCTTTCTTT.

This chain links TRBV2 with TRBJ2-1; 9 bases align to TRBD1. CDR1 SNHLY and CDR2 FYNNEI come from the germline V gene. This CDR3 has 15 amino acids. The V and J ends lost 6 bases and 6 bases, in that order; junction bases with no gene match: 9. The CDR3 sequence: CASRGDRGDFNEQFF. The CDR3 DNA reads TGTGCCAGCAGGGGCGACAGGGGGGACTTCAATGAGCAGTTCTTC. Filled out from reference TRBV2 and TRBJ2-1, the complete variable domain reads EPEVTQTPSHQVTQMGQEVILRCVPISNHLYFYWYRQILGQKVEFLVSFYNNEISEKSEIFDDQFSVERPDGSNFTLKIRSTKLEDSAMYFCASRGDRGDFNEQFFGPGTRLTVL.

This clone is classed as medium-sized. The rearrangement uses TRBV30 and TRBJ1-1, with D tentatively TRBD1 (6 bases). The CDR3 contains 12 residues. Trimming stripped 2 bases from V and 7 bases from J, with 11 bases between. The V gene's germline CDR1 is GTSNPN and CDR2 SVGIG (reference sequence). In nucleotides, the CDR3 is TGTGCCTGGAGTTCCAGGGGCCTTGAAGCTTTCTTT. Its translation: CAWSSRGLEAFF.

This clone was seen just once. This chain joins TRBV15 and TRBJ1-5; D ambiguous. The V gene lost 0 bases and the J gene lost 5 bases, with 5 bases spanning the gap. The CDR3 loop spans 13 amino acids. Germline assignment: CDR1 LNHNV and CDR2 YYDKDF (reference sequence). The CDR3 nucleotides read TGTGCCACCAGCAGAGATTCAGATCAGCCCCAGCATTTT. Amino acids: CATSRDSDQPQHF. Complete variable domain (other parts from reference TRBV15 and TRBJ1-5): DAMVIQNPRYQVTQFGKPVTLSCSQTLNHNVMYWYQQKSSQAPKLLFHYYDKDFNNEADTPDNFQSRRPNTSFCFLDIRSPGLGDTAMYLCATSRDSDQPQHFGDGTRLSIL.

The gene calls are TRBV19 and TRBJ2-1, with 10 bases lining up with TRBD2. The CDR3 totals 16 residues. Germline values: CDR1 LNHDA, CDR2 SQIVND (reference sequence). Trimming cost V 6 bases and J 0 bases; bases outside gene matches: 5. CDR3 loop: CASSSGGANSYNEQFF. CDR3 DNA: TGTGCCAGTAGCAGCGGGGGGGCAAACTCCTACAATGAGCAGTTCTTC. Full variable domain (remainder filled in from reference TRBV19 and TRBJ2-1): DGGITQSPKYLFRKEGQNVTLSCEQNLNHDAMYWYRQDPGQGLRLIYYSQIVNDFQKGDIAEGYSVSREKKESFPLTVTSAQKNPTAFYLCASSSGGANSYNEQFFGPGTRLTVL.

The rearrangement joins TRBV30 to TRBJ1-1, with D perhaps TRBD1 (5 bases). From germline, CDR1 is GTSNPN and CDR2 SVGIG (reference sequence). V shed 0 bases and J shed 2 bases, with 10 bases lying between them. This CDR3 spans 14 amino acids. As DNA, the CDR3 is TGTGCCTGGAGTGTAGGGGTCAGCAACACTGAAGCTTTCTTT. Translated: CAWSVGVSNTEAFF.

This chain connects TRBV2 to TRBJ1-1, with D unresolved. Trimming shortened V by 3 bases and J by 0 bases, and 11 bases separated the two germline ends. This CDR3 is 15 amino acids long. Germline CDR1 SNHLY, CDR2 FYNNEI. The CDR3 loop is CASSERVKVNTEAFF. CDR3 DNA sequence: TGTGCCAGCAGTGAGAGGGTGAAGGTGAACACTGAAGCTTTCTTT.

The chain links TRBV7-9 to TRBJ2-7; 7 nucleotides line up with TRBD1. This CDR3 region has 16 residues. Germline V gene lookup returns CDR1 SEHNR and CDR2 FQNEAQ (reference sequence). The V and J ends lost 3 bases and 5 bases, in that order; junction bases with no gene match: 13. The chain's CDR3 is CASSLAGGTDIDEQYF. The CDR3 nucleotides read TGTGCCAGCAGCTTGGCCGGTGGGACAGATATAGACGAGCAGTACTTC.

The rearrangement uses TRBV7-9 and TRBJ1-1, with a possible D match to TRBD1 (5 bases). The germline CDR1 and CDR2 sequences are SEHNR and FQNEAQ (reference sequence). V lost 1 base, J lost 0 bases, and 18 bases lay in between. This CDR3 is 18 amino acids long. CDR3 sequence (DNA): TGTGCCAGCAGCTTAGTTGGAGCAAAGATGACAGTGAACACTGAAGCTTTCTTT. Protein sequence: CASSLVGAKMTVNTEAFF.

This rearrangement joins TRBV30 to TRBJ2-2, with D unclear. CDR1 is GTSNPN and CDR2 is SVGIG in the germline V gene (reference sequence). The CDR3 is made up of 13 amino acids. The V gene lost 3 bases and the J gene lost 4 bases, with 9 bases spanning the gap. CDR3 nucleotides: TGTGCCTGGAGCGGCACCCCCACCGGGGAGCTGTTTTTT. It codes for CAWSGTPTGELFF.

A note on this clone: The junction does not match germline at one end; this may be a read error. The genes are TRBV6-1 and TRBJ1-4; 10 bases map to TRBD1. This CDR3 has 17 amino acids. The germline gives CDR1 MNHNS, CDR2 SASEGT. The CDR3, as DNA: TGTGCCAGCAGTAAAGCTTACGACAGGGGGCGCTTGGAAAAACTGTTTTTT. This sequence encodes CASSKAYDRGRLEKLFF.

V and J are TRBV29-1 and TRBJ1-4, with TRBD1 matching over 9 bases. Germline V gene data show CDR1 as SQVTM and CDR2 as ANQGSEA. CDR3 length equals 15 residues. With 5 bases clipped from V and 5 bases from J, the junction kept 9 bases outside the gene matches. CDR3 loop: CSVMVQGAKNEKLFF. In nucleotides, the CDR3 is TGCAGCGTTATGGTACAGGGGGCAAAAAATGAAAAACTGTTTTTT.